This T cell receptor (beta chain) was recorded in a study of vaccination and CD4 T cells after COVID-19 (dated by TCRdb to 2022 to 2024). Turning to the overall study: Convalescent patients had a positive SARS-CoV-2 result on nasal swab PCR, and of these patients, several had mild disease and one had severe disease. In the convalescent cohort there were six males and four females, among whom were two Hispanic individuals, seven Caucasians, two Asians and one multiracial person. Participants got two doses of the Pfizer-BioNTech BNT162b2 vaccine (n=8) or two doses of the Moderna mRNA-1273 vaccine (n=2). Post-COVID blood samples were collected from convalescent patients a median of around 96 days after diagnosis, with a range of about 30 to 161 days. Post-vaccine blood samples were collected a median of approximately eleven weeks after the second vaccine dose, ranging from roughly 14 to 241 days. For stimulating the cultures, overlapping spike peptide pools were used, derived from SARS-CoV-2 as well as from the common cold coronaviruses HCoV-NL63, HCoV-OC43 and HCoV-229E. As controls, cultures received a CEFX viral epitope pool (the positive control), an HIV-1 Nef peptide pool (the negative control), or no peptide at all. The spike-specific CD4+ TCR repertoire was compared before and after mRNA vaccination in 10 COVID-19 convalescent patients and a handful of infection-naive healthy vaccine recipients. Results and caveats for the whole study, not just this receptor: The study included relatively few convalescent patients and did not analyze early timepoints after natural infection. In convalescent patients, a median around 90% of post-vaccine SARS-CoV-2-reactive clones were detected only after vaccination, and vaccine-specific priming was suggested by this finding. Of the vaccine-specific clones in convalescent patients, 304 of 307, or nearly all, reacted only to SARS-CoV-2 spike and did not cross-react with common cold coronaviruses. Although the median number of SARS-CoV-2-reactive clonotypes went up from some 23 after infection to some 40 after vaccination, the increase was not significant.

Reading from cysteine to phenylalanine, the CDR3 counts 13 amino acids. Only CDR3 DNA is held: 39 bases, read in frame from base 1. Trimming removed 3 bases from V and 8 bases from J, leaving 14 bases between the germline ends. Looking up the germline V gene yields CDR1 SGHDT and CDR2 YYEEEE. The count of this clonotype is one. Its antigen remains undetermined. No base qualities exist here, and no much larger clone lies one base off it. One read provides weak support. Preparation of the library involved PCR. DNA from cultured CD4+ T cells underwent TCR sequencing with the Oncomine TCR Beta short-read assay at the Johns Hopkins FTIC core. The QIAamp micro DNA kit was used to extract genomic DNA from the cultured CD4+ T cells. The Oncomine TCR Beta libraries from cultured CD4+ T cells were pooled using unique dual indexes and then sequenced on an Illumina iSeq 100. For the original study's pipeline: Non-productive sequences were removed, and CDR3s that did not start with C, did not end with F or W, or were shorter than 7 amino acids were discarded. Antigen-specific clonotypes were identified with the MANAFEST web application by comparing peptide-stimulated wells with reference and other culture wells. To be called positive, a clone needed an FDR below 0.05, an odds ratio above 5, and a productive frequency above 0.1% in at least two of three replicate wells. A clonotype counted as cross-reactive if it showed significant expansion both in the SARS-CoV-2 spike wells and in at least one common cold coronavirus spike condition. Similarity between CDR3 sequences was evaluated in R version 3.6.1 using Levenshtein distances (stringdist) and unrooted phylogenetic trees (ape). In-frame beta chains were kept once TCRdb had trimmed the public reads at Q25 with fastp and called clones with MiXCR. CDR3 protein sequences are deduplicated, and each keeps its most common genes and DNA. TCRdb assigned the V and J calls; the authors' analysis was not used. The sample yields roughly 13,000 distinct CDR3 sequences; 61% were counted once. Roughly 10% of the sample belongs to the ten largest clones.

The intended sense of this specimen's treatment or condition label: approximately 9-day PBMC culture with coronavirus spike peptide pools or control peptides (ViraFEST assay). To expand antigen-specific T cells with peptide pools and then pick out the expanded clonotypes through TCR sequencing, the study relied on the ViraFEST assay. The convalescent patients' positive SARS-CoV-2 PCR tests fell between March and December 2020, which was before the Alpha, Beta and Delta variants emerged in the United States. Each well held 1.5 million to 2.5 million PBMCs cultured with 9 to 10 ug/ml peptide pools in IMDM containing approximately 5% human AB serum and around 10 IU/ml IL-2. On days 3 and 7, half of the culture medium was replaced with fresh IL-2-containing medium. After about 11 days of culture, CD4+ T cells were isolated by negative selection using the EasySep CD4+ T cell isolation kit. PBMCs were separated from whole blood using Ficoll-Paque Plus gradient centrifugation and then either used fresh or cryopreserved at -140C. In general, triplicate wells were set up for every culture condition.

This TCR was recovered from a human donor who had recovered from COVID-19. Sequences were obtained from CD4+ T cells from blood, cultured in vitro. The receptor chain draws on TRBV5-6 and TRBJ1-2; the D gene remains uncertain. The CDR3 here reads CASSSDVQQGYTF. The nucleotide sequence reads as follows: TGTGCCAGCAGCTCTGACGTTCAACAAGGCTACACCTTC.